The entry that follows covers one T cell receptor beta chain sequence. Antigen unknown. This specimen belongs to a study of chemoradiotherapy in HPV16-positive cancers. Germline V gene sequence: CDR1 SGDLS, CDR2 YYNGEE. CDR3 length equals 17 residues. Losses at the gene ends were 3 bases for V and 2 bases for J; bases not matched to a gene: 13. General study findings and limits: During treatment, candidate HPV-specific clones and E7-related motifs expanded in tumor.

TCRdb keeps only in-frame clones here, not all; method: immunoSEQ multiplex PCR. The sample has 15,000 or so clones, about 72% seen once. The receptor's source is a human donor with HPV-associated anogenital cancer. Specimen collection occurred from a patient who underwent chemoradiotherapy. The chain carries TRBV9 and TRBJ1-2; 7 bases align to TRBD1. The CDR3 spells CASSALGGQVANYGYTF. The CDR3 DNA reads TGTGCCAGCAGCGCTTTGGGTGGACAGGTCGCAAACTATGGCTACACCTTC.